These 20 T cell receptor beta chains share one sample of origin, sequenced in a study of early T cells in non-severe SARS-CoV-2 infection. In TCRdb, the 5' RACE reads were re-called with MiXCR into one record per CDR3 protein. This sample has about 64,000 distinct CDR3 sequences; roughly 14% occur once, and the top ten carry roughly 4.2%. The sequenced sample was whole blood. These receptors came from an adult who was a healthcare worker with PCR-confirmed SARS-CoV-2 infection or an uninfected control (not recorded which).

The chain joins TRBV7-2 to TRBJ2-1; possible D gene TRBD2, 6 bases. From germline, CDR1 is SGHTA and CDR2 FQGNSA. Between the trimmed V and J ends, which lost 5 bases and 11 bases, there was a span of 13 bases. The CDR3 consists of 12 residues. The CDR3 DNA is TGTGCCAGCAGCCTCGGGGCGGGACAGCAGTTCTTC. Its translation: CASSLGAGQQFF. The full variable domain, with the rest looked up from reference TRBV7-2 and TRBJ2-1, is GAGVSQSPSNKVTEKGKDVELRCDPISGHTALYWYRQSLGQGLEFLIYFQGNSAPDKSGLPSDRFSAERTGGSVSTLTIQRTQQEDSAVYLCASSLGAGQQFFGPGTRLTVL.

CDR3 sequence: CASSYGQTGTQYF. In DNA form, the CDR3 reads TGTGCCAGCAGTTACGGGCAGACGGGGACCCAGTACTTC. The chain uses TRBV6-5 and TRBJ2-5; D gene unclear. Per the germline V gene, CDR1 is MNHEY and CDR2 is SVGAGI. The CDR3 loop spans 13 amino acids. With 2 bases removed from V and 7 bases from J, the gap between germline ends came to 11 bases.

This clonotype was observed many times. The CDR3 coding sequence is TGTGCCAGCAGCTTCCAGGGGGCCACCCTGGATCTCTATGGCTACACCTTC. This encodes CASSFQGATLDLYGYTF. V is TRBV5-8 and J is TRBJ1-2; 8 nucleotides align to TRBD1. Germline values: CDR1 SGHTS, CDR2 YDEGEE. The V gene end was trimmed by 2 bases and the J gene end by 4 bases; junction bases not matched to a gene: 13. The CDR3 spans 17 residues.

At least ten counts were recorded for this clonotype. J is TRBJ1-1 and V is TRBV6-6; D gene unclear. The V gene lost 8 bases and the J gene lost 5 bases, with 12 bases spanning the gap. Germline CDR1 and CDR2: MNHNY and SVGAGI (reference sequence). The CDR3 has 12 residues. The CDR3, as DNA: TGTGCCAGCGCACATAGACGGACTGAAGCTTTCTTT. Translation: CASAHRRTEAFF.

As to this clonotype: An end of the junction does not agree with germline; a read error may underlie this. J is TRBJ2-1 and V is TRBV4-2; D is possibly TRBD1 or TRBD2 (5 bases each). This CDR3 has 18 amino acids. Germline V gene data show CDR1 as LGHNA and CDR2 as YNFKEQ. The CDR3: CASSQVGGGRERNNVQFF. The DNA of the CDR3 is TGTGCCAGCAGCCAAGTTGGTGGAGGCAGGGAGAGGAACAATGTGCAGTTCTTC.

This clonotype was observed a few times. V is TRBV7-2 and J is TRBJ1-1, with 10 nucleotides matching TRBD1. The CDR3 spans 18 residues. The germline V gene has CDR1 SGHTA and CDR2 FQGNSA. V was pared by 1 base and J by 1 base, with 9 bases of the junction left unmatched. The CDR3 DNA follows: TGTGCCAGCAGCTTAGGGGACAGGGGTCCCCTCTCGAACACTGAAGCTTTCTTT. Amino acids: CASSLGDRGPLSNTEAFF.

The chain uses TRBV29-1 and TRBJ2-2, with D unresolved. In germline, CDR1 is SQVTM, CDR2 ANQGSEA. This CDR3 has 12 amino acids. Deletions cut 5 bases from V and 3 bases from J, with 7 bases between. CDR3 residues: CSVRLYTGELFF. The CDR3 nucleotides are TGCAGCGTTCGACTCTACACCGGGGAGCTGTTTTTT.

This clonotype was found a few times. This CDR3 is CASRTTAGNTEAFF. The CDR3 coding sequence is TGTGCCAGCAGAACGACCGCGGGGAACACTGAAGCTTTCTTT. The rearrangement joins TRBV12-3 or TRBV12-4 to TRBJ1-1; D ambiguous. The length of the CDR3 is 14 residues. V was pared by 6 bases and J by 1 base, with 12 bases between.

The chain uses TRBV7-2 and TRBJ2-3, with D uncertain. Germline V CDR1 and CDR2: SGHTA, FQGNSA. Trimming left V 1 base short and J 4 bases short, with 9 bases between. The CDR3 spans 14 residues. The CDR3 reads CASSLEQVADTQYF. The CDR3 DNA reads TGTGCCAGCAGCTTAGAGCAGGTCGCAGATACGCAGTATTTT.

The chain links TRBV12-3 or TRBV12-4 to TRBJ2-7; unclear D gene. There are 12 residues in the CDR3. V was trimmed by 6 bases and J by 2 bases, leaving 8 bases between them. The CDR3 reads CASSRFTYEQYF. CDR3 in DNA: TGTGCCAGCAGCCGATTTACCTACGAGCAGTACTTC.

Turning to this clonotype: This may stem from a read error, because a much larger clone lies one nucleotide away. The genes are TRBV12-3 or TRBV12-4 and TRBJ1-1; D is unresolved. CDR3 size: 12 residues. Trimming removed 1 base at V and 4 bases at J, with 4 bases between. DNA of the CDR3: TGTGCCAGCAGTTTAGGGACCACTGAAGCTTTCTTT. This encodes CASSLGTTEAFF.

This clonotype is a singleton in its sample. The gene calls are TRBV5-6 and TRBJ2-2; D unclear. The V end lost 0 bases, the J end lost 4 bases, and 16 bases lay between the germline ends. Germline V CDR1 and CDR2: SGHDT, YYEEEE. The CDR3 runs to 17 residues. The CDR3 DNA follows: TGTGCCAGCAGCTTGGTCGGCCGGCTTCGTTTCACCGGGGAGCTGTTTTTT. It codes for CASSLVGRLRFTGELFF.

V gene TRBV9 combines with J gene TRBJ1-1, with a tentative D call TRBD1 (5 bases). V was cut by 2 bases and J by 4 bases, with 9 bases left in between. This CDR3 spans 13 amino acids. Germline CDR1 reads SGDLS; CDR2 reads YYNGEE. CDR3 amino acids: CASSVGTVTEAFF. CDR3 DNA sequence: TGTGCCAGCAGCGTCGGGACGGTCACTGAAGCTTTCTTT.

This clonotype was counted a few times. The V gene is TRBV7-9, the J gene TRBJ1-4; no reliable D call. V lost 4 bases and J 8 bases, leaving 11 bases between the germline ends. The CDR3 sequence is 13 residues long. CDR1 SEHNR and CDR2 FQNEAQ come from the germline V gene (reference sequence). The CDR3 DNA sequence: TGTGCCAGCAGCTCTAACGCTGGCGAAAAACTGTTTTTT. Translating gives CASSSNAGEKLFF.

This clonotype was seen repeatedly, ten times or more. Here the CDR3 DNA reads TGTGCCAGCAGCTTGTGGGGTGCTGAGCAGTACTTC. Translating gives CASSLWGAEQYF. The gene calls are TRBV5-4 and TRBJ2-7, with D uncertain. V was pared by 1 base and J by 7 bases, with 9 bases between. The CDR3 totals 12 residues. CDR1 and CDR2 from the germline V gene are SGHNT and YYREEE (reference sequence).

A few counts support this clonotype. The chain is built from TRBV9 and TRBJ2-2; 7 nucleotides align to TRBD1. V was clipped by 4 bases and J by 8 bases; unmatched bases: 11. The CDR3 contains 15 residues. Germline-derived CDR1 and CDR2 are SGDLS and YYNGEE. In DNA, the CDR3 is TGTGCCAGCAGCCTCAGCGACAGGGCTGTGGGGGAGCTGTTTTTT. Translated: CASSLSDRAVGELFF.

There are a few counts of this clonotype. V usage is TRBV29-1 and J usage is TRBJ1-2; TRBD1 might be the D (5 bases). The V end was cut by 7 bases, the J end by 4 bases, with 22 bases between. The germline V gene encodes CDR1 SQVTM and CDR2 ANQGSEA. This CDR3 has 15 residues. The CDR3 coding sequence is TGCAGCGCCGGGGCGCAGACTCGTGGACTCTATGGCTACACCTTC. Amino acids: CSAGAQTRGLYGYTF. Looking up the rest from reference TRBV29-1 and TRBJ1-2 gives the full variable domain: SAVISQKPSRDICQRGTSLTIQCQVDSQVTMMFWYRQQPGQSLTLIATANQGSEATYESGFVIDKFPISRPNLTFSTLTVSNMSPEDSSIYLCSAGAQTRGLYGYTFGSGTRLTVV.

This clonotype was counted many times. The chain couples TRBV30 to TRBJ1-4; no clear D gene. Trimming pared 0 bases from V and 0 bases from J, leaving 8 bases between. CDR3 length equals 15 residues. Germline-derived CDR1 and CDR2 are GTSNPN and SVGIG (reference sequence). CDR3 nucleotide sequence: TGTGCCTGGAGTGTCGTCCGTGCAACTAATGAAAAACTGTTTTTT. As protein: CAWSVVRATNEKLFF.

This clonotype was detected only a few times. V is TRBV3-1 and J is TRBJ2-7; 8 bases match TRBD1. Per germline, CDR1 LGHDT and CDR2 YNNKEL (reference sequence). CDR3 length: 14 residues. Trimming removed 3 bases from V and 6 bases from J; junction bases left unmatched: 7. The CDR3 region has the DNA TGTGCCAGCAGCCATAGGACAGGGCCCCTCGAGCAGTACTTC. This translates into CASSHRTGPLEQYF.

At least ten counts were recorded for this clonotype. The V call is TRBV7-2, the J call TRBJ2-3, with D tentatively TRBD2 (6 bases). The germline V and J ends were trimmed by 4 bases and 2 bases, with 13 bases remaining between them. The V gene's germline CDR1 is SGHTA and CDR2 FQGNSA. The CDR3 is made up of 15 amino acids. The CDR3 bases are TGTGCCAGCAGCTCCTCGGGGGTCCTCACAGATACGCAGTATTTT. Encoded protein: CASSSSGVLTDTQYF.